This TCR beta chain was recovered during a study of T cells in Graves' hyperthyroidism and ophthalmopathy. At the level of the study: The initial diagnosis was the point when peripheral blood was collected, ahead of any treatment. The study's findings and limits: The majority of expanded thyroid clonotypes above 0.001 also appeared in blood.

The table lists this clonotype with many counts. Its specificity is not known. It may be a read error: a sequence one base away is much more abundant. The investigators amplified TCR beta CDR3 regions from RNA transcripts. Carried out on the TCR CDR3, a first-round RT-PCR used the HTBI primer set. MiXCR was run by TCRdb on the multiplex PCR reads, yielding one entry per CDR3 protein. The table lists roughly 500,000 distinct CDR3 sequences, roughly a quarter of them singletons. The CDR3 is 14 residues long. Trimming stripped 4 bases from V and 4 bases from J, with 13 bases between. CDR1 and CDR2 from the germline V gene are MNHNS and SASEGT.

The sequencing input was blood. This sequence originates from a woman aged 30 to 39 with Graves' ophthalmopathy. The rearrangement links TRBV6-1 to TRBJ1-2; D gene uncertain. Here the CDR3 reads CASSAAEAPYGYTF. The CDR3 DNA reads as TGTGCCAGCAGTGCAGCGGAGGCCCCCTATGGCTACACCTTC.